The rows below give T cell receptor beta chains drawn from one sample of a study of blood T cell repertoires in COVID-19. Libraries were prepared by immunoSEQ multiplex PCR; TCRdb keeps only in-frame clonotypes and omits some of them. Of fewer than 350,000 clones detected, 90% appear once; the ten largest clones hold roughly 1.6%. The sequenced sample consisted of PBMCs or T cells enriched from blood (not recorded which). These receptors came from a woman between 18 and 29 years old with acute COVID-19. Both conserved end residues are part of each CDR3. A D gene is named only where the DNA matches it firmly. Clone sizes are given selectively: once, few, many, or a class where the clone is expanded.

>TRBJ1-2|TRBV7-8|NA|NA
TGTGCCAGCAGCTTAGAAAACAGCCCCAACTATGGCTACACCTTC
CASSLENSPNYGYTF
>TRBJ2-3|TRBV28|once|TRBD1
TGTGCCAGCAGCCCCCCAGGGGGTACGCAGTATTTT
CASSPPGGTQYF
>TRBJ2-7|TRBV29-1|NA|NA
TGCAGCGTCCCCGCGGGCAAAGAAATGAGAGAGCAGTACTTC
CSVPAGKEMREQYF
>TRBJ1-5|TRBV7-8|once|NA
TGTGCCAGCAGCTTAGCGCGGCAGAGCAATCAGCCCCAGCATTTT
CASSLARQSNQPQHF
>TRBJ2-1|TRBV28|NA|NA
TGTGCCAGCAGTCTCTCAGGCGGGAACAATGAGCAGTTCTTC
CASSLSGGNNEQFF
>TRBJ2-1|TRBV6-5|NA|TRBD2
TGTGCCAGCACCGGGACTACCTACAATGAGCAGTTCTTC
CASTGTTYNEQFF
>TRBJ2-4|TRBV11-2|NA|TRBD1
TGTGCCAGCAGCTTAACAGGGGCAATAGCCAAAAACATTCAGTACTTC
CASSLTGAIAKNIQYF
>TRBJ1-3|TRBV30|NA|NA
TGTGCCTGGAGTGGTGGTGGGTCCGGCGGCGGAAACACCATATATTTT
CAWSGGGSGGGNTIYF
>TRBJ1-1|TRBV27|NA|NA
TGTGCCAGCCGGGAGGGCATGAACACTGAAGCTTTCTTT
CASREGMNTEAFF
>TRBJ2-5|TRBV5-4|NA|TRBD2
TGTGCCAGCAGCACGGGGACTAGCGGGATATCAGAGACCCAGTACTTC
CASSTGTSGISETQYF
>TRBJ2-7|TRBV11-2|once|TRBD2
TGTGCCAGCAGCTTAGATTCCTCAGCGGGAGGACTCTACGAGCAGTACTTC
CASSLDSSAGGLYEQYF
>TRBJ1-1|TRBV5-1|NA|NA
TGCGCCAGCAGACCACTACAGGGTCCCACGAGTGAAGCTTTCTTT
CASRPLQGPTSEAFF
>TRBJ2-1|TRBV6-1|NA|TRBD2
TGTGCCAGCAGTGAGCTAGCGGGAGGTGTCCCCTACAATGAGCAGTTCTTC
CASSELAGGVPYNEQFF
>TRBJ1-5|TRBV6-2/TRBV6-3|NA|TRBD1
TGTGCCAGCAGCATTACTGGACAGGGCCACAATCAGCCCCAGCATTTT
CASSITGQGHNQPQHF
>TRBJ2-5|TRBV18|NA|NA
TGTGCCAGCTCACCACAACAGGGGACCCAGTACTTC
CASSPQQGTQYF
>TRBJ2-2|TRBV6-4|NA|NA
TGTGCCAGCACAAGCGGAGTGGGGACCGGGGAGCTGTTTTTT
CASTSGVGTGELFF
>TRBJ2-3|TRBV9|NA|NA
TGTGCCAGCAGCGAGGACGGGGCTAGCGGCACAGATACGCAGTATTTT
CASSEDGASGTDTQYF
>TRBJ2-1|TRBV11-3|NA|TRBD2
TGTGCCAGCAGCCATCGGACTAGCGGGGGGTCCTACAATGAGCAGTTCTTC
CASSHRTSGGSYNEQFF
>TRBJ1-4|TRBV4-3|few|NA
TGCGCCAGCAGCCAAGAATCTCTGGGGGGACGAGGAAAACTGTTTTTT
CASSQESLGGRGKLFF
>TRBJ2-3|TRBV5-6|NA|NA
TGTGCCAGCAGTTTGAGAAAAAGACTGAACACAGATACGCAGTATTTT
CASSLRKRLNTDTQYF
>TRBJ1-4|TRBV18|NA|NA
TGTGCCAGCTCACCAGGGAGGGATGAAAAACTGTTTTTT
CASSPGRDEKLFF
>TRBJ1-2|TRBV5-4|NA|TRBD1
TGTGCCAGCAGCTCCCTGGGGCGGCGGACAGGGCGGGATGGCTACACCTTC
CASSSLGRRTGRDGYTF
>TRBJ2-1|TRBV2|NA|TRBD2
TGTGCCAGCAATAACCTAGCGGGAGCTCACAATGAGCAGTTCTTC
CASNNLAGAHNEQFF
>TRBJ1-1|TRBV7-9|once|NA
TGTGCCAGCAGCCAGGGTAGGAACACTGAAGCTTTCTTT
CASSQGRNTEAFF
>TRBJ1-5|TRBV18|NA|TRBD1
TGTGCCAGCTCCGAACAGGGGGAGATTCAGCCCCAGCATTTT
CASSEQGEIQPQHF
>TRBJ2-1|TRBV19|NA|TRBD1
TGTGCCAGTAGGAAAAATCCTGACAGGGGCACCTACAATGAGCAGTTCTTC
CASRKNPDRGTYNEQFF
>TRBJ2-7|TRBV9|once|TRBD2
TGTGCCAGCAGCGGAACTAGCGAGAAAAACCCCTACGAGCAGTACTTT
CASSGTSEKNPYEQYF
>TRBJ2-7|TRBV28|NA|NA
TGTGCCAGCAAGGTAGACAACTCCTACGAGCAGTACTTC
CASKVDNSYEQYF